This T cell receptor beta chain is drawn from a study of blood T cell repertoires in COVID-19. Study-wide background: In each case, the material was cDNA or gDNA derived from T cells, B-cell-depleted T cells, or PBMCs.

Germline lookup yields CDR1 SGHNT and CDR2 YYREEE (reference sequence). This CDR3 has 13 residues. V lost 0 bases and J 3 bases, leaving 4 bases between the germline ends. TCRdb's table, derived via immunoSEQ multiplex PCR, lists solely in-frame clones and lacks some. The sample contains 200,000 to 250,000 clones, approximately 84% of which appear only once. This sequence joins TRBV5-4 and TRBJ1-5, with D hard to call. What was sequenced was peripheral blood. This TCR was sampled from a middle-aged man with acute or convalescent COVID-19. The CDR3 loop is CASSLDNNQPQHF. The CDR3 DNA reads TGTGCCAGCAGCTTGGACAACAATCAGCCCCAGCATTTT.